This T cell receptor (beta chain) is from a study of shared T cell receptors in the human thymus. This CDR3 is 14 amino acids long. V was shortened by 1 base and J by 3 bases, with 10 bases between the two germline ends. Germline V gene data show CDR1 as SGDLS and CDR2 as YYNGEE. Generated by immunoSEQ multiplex PCR, the TCRdb table keeps only in-frame clones and is missing some. The sample contains some 640,000 clones, approximately 89% of which appear only once. This sample also belongs to another study, concerning human thymus T cells. Turning to that study: Related work showed strongly overlapping thymic repertoires across unrelated individuals.

The TCR was taken from a boy in the first two years of life with a congenital heart defect. The rearrangement links TRBV9 to TRBJ1-2; D not certain. What was sequenced was thymocytes. The CDR3 here is CASSVKDMDYGYTF. The CDR3 DNA reads TGTGCCAGCAGCGTAAAAGACATGGACTATGGCTACACCTTC.